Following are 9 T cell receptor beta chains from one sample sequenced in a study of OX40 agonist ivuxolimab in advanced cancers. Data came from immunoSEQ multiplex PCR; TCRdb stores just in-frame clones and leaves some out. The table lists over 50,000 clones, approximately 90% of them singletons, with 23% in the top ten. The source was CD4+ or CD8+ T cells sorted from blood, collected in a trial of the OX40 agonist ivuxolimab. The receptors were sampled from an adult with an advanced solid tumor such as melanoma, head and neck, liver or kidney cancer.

CDR3 residues: CASRWLAGVDDEQFF. The CDR3 coding sequence is TGTGCCAGCCGCTGGCTAGCGGGAGTCGACGATGAGCAGTTCTTC. This rearrangement joins TRBV2 to TRBJ2-1, with 10 bases lining up with TRBD2. Germline lookup yields CDR1 SNHLY and CDR2 FYNNEI. V lost 8 bases, J lost 8 bases, and 12 bases stayed unmatched. This CDR3 region has 15 residues.

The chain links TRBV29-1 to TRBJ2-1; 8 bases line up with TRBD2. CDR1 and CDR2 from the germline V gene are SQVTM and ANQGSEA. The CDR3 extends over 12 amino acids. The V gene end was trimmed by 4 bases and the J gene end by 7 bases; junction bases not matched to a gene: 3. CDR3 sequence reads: CSVGPSGNEQFF. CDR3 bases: TGCAGCGTTGGGCCTAGCGGGAATGAGCAGTTCTTC.

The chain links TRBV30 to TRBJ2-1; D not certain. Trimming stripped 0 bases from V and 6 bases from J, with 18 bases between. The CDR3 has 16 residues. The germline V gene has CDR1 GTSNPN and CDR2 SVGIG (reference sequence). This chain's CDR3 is CAWSVETPSTSNEQFF. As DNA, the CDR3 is TGTGCCTGGAGTGTAGAAACTCCGAGCACCAGCAATGAGCAGTTCTTC.

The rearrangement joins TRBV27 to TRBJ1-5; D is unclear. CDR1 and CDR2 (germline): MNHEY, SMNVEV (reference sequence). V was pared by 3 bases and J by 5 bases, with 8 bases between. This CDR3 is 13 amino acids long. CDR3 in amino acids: CASSFGVDQPQHF. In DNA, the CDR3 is TGTGCCAGCAGTTTTGGTGTGGATCAGCCCCAGCATTTT.

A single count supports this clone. In nucleotides, the CDR3 is TGTGCCAGCAGTTCTGTTTGGCAGGGGGAAAAACTGTTTTTT. Its translation is CASSSVWQGEKLFF. The chain recombines TRBV6-5 with TRBJ1-4, with a weak D call TRBD1 (6 bases). Germline lookup yields CDR1 MNHEY and CDR2 SVGAGI. The CDR3 is 14 residues long. V was cut by 4 bases and J by 8 bases, with 14 bases left in between.

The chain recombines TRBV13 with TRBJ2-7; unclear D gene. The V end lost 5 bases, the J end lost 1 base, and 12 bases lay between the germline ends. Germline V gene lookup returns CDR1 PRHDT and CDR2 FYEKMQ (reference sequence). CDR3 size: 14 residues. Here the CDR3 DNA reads TGTGCCAGCAGCCCACGAGACCGTTCCTACGAGCAGTACTTC. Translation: CASSPRDRSYEQYF.

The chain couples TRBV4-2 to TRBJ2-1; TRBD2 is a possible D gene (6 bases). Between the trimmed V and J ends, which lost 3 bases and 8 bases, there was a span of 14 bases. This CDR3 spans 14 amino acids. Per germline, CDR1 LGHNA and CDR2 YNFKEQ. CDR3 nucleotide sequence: TGTGCCAGCAGCCATGCCGGACTACACTATGAGCAGTTCTTC. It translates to CASSHAGLHYEQFF.

CDR3 sequence reads: CASSLMGVYSGNTIYF. The CDR3 coding sequence is TGTGCCAGCAGTTTGATGGGGGTCTACTCTGGAAACACCATATATTTT. J is TRBJ1-3 and V is TRBV28; a possible D gene is TRBD1 (5 bases). Germline values: CDR1 MDHEN, CDR2 SYDVKM. The CDR3 consists of 16 residues. V shed 3 bases and J shed 0 bases, with 12 bases lying between them.

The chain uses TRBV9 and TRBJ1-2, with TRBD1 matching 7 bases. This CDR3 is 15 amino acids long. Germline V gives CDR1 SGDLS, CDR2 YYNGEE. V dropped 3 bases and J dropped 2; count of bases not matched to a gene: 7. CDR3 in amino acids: CASSAADRENYGYTF. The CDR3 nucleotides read TGTGCCAGCAGCGCCGCCGACAGGGAAAACTATGGCTACACCTTC.